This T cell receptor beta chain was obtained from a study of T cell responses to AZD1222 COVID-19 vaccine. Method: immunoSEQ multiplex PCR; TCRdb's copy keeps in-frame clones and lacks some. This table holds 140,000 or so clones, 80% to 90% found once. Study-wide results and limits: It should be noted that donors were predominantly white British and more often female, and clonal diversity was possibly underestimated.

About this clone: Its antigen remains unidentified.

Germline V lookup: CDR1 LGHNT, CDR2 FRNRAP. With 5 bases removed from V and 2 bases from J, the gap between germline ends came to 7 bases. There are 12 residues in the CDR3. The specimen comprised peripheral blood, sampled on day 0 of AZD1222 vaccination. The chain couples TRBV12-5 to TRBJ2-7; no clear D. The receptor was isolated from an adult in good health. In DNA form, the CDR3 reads TGTGCTAGTGGTGCTCGGGCCTACGAGCAGTACTTC. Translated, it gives CASGARAYEQYF.